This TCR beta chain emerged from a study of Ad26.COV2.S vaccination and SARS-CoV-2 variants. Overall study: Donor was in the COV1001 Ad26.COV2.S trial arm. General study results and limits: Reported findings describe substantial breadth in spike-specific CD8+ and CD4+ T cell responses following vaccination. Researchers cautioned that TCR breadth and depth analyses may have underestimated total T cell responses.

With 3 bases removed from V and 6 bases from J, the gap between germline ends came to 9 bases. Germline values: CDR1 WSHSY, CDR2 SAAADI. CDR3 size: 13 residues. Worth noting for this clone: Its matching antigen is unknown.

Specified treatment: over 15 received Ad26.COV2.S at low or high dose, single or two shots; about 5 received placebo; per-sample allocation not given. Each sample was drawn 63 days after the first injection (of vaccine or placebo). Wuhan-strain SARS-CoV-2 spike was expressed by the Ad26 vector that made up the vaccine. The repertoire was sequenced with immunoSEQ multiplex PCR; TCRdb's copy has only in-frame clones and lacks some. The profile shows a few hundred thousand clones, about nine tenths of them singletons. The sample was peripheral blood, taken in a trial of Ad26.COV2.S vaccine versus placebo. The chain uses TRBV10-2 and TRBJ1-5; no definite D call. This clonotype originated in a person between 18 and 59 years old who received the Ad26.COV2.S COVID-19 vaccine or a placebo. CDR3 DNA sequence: TGCGCCAGCAGTGAAGGGTACACTCAGCCCCAGCATTTT. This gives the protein CASSEGYTQPQHF.